This T cell receptor (beta chain) was recorded in a study of blood T cell repertoires in COVID-19. Study-level background: PBMCs, B-cell-depleted T cells, or T cells provided the cDNA or gDNA that made up the material.

This CDR3 has 17 residues. With V trimmed by 0 bases and J by 5 bases, 4 bases remained unmatched. Germline CDR1 reads SGDLS; CDR2 reads YYNGEE. As processed by the authors: Reference gene primer amplification gave estimated nucleated cell counts. Profiling relied on immunoSEQ multiplex PCR, and the TCRdb table lists in-frame clones only, not all of them. That table gives V, J and clone size, and the DNA gave D and trimming. The sample holds some 390,000 clones, roughly 86% seen once. This chain uses TRBV9 with TRBJ2-2, with TRBD2 matching 13 bases. The sequence came from a woman aged 60-75 years with COVID-19, enrolled during active disease. The source material was peripheral blood. The DNA of the CDR3 is TGTGCCAGCAGCGTAGGGGGACTAGCGGGGTATACCGGGGAGCTGTTTTTT. As protein: CASSVGGLAGYTGELFF.